The TCR beta chain described here comes from a study of technical replicates of blood from a handful of donors. The repertoire was sequenced with immunoSEQ multiplex PCR; TCRdb's copy has only in-frame clones and lacks some. The table has almost 85,000 clones, almost 98% seen once. Germline lookup yields CDR1 LGHNA and CDR2 YNFKEQ. The CDR3 extends over 16 amino acids. V lost 0 bases, J lost 5 bases, and 6 bases stayed unmatched. The count of this clone is one. This sequence was found in a human donor in good health. The gene calls are TRBV4-2 and TRBJ1-5, with 8 bases that match TRBD1. Sequenced sample: T cells isolated from PBMCs. The CDR3 here is CASSQDQGQGHQPQHF. CDR3 DNA sequence: TGTGCCAGCAGCCAAGATCAAGGACAGGGACATCAGCCCCAGCATTTT.